Below, 26 T cell receptor beta chains from the same sample are listed, as sequenced in a study of cytomegalovirus exposure and HLA in healthy donors. A multiplex PCR was run with 60 Vbeta primers and 13 Jbeta primers. TCRdb's copy holds only in-frame clones and misses some; the assay was immunoSEQ multiplex PCR. The sample has 160,000 or so clones, around 80% seen once. The sample comprised PBMCs. Source of these receptors: a male donor in good health and CMV-seronegative.

The CDR3 spells CASSVELSLAGYNEQFF. CDR3 sequence (DNA): TGTGCCAGCAGCGTAGAGTTGTCGCTAGCGGGATACAATGAGCAGTTCTTC. This chain links TRBV9 with TRBJ2-1, with TRBD2 matching 9 bases. The CDR3 extends over 17 amino acids. CDR1 and CDR2 from the germline V gene are SGDLS and YYNGEE. V shed 0 bases and J 4 bases; nucleotides not matched to a gene: 8.

This clone has a single count. This rearrangement joins TRBV7-3 to TRBJ1-2; 8 bases match TRBD1. CDR1 and CDR2 from the germline V gene are SGHTA and FQGTGA. The ends lost 4 bases at V and 3 bases at J; junction bases unmatched: 4. The CDR3 is 14 residues long. CDR3 region: CASSSGTGDYGYTF. The CDR3 bases are TGTGCCAGCAGCTCTGGGACAGGAGACTATGGCTACACCTTC.

The CDR3: CASSLSGQGRYTGELFF. The CDR3 DNA reads TGCGCCAGCAGCTTGTCGGGACAGGGGCGATACACCGGGGAGCTGTTTTTT. V gene TRBV5-1 combines with J gene TRBJ2-2; TRBD1 agrees at 10 bases. Germline V gives CDR1 SGHRS, CDR2 YFSETQ. The CDR3 is 17 residues long. Trimming at V came to 1 base and at J to 3 bases, leaving 6 bases not matched to a gene.

Many counts were recorded for this clone. The rearrangement links TRBV27 to TRBJ1-1; D gene ambiguous. With 2 bases removed from V and 0 bases from J, the gap between germline ends came to 7 bases. CDR1 is MNHEY, CDR2 SMNVEV, per germline (reference sequence). CDR3 length: 14 amino acids. This CDR3 is CASSLGQMNTEAFF. DNA of the CDR3: TGTGCCAGCAGTTTAGGGCAGATGAACACTGAAGCTTTCTTT.

The chain combines TRBV9 with TRBJ2-3, with 13 bases fitting TRBD2. V lost 4 bases to trimming and J lost 4 bases; unmatched junction nucleotides: 9. The CDR3 is made up of 17 amino acids. Germline CDR1 SGDLS, CDR2 YYNGEE. The CDR3 reads CASSSHGLAGAPDTQYF. The CDR3 nucleotides read TGTGCCAGCAGCTCTCACGGACTAGCGGGAGCCCCAGATACGCAGTATTTT. The full variable domain, its missing parts supplied by reference TRBV9 and TRBJ2-3, is DSGVTQTPKHLITATGQRVTLRCSPRSGDLSVYWYQQSLDQGLQFLIQYYNGEERAKGNILERFSAQQFPDLHSELNLSSLELGDSALYFCASSSHGLAGAPDTQYFGPGTRLTVL.

Concerning this clone itself: The same CDR3 also results from other DNA sequences found in this sample. The genes are TRBV28 and TRBJ2-7; the D gene is possibly TRBD1 (6 bases). V lost 6 bases and J lost 4, with 10 bases in between. This CDR3 contains 12 residues. From germline, CDR1 is MDHEN and CDR2 SYDVKM. The CDR3 DNA sequence: TGTGCCAGCAGCCCCAGGGGATACGAGCAGTACTTC. It codes for CASSPRGYEQYF.

The rearrangement uses TRBV28 and TRBJ2-7; D is unclear. Germline assignment: CDR1 MDHEN and CDR2 SYDVKM. Trimming left V 2 bases short and J 13 bases short, with 12 bases between. This CDR3 comprises 11 residues. The CDR3 reads CASSLRSLVYF. The CDR3 DNA is TGTGCCAGCAGTTTAAGGAGTCTAGTCTACTTC.

The rearrangement links TRBV2 to TRBJ1-4; D is ambiguous. The V end was cut by 7 bases, the J end by 8 bases, with 14 bases between. Germline lookup yields CDR1 SNHLY and CDR2 FYNNEI. The CDR3 has 13 amino acids. CDR3 region: CASTTTPGEKLFF. CDR3 in DNA: TGTGCCAGCACGACTACTCCCGGCGAAAAACTGTTTTTT.

The chain has TRBV2 and TRBJ2-5, with 11 nucleotides matching TRBD1. Gene TRBJ2-7 matches the end of the DNA better, so the J call may be wrong. The CDR3 spans 15 residues. Germline V gives CDR1 SNHLY, CDR2 FYNNEI. The CDR3 coding sequence is TGTGCCAGCAGTCGGACAGGGGGCGGTTTCTACGAGCAGTACTTC. Translating it yields CASSRTGGGFYEQYF.

V usage is TRBV7-2 and J usage is TRBJ2-1; 7 bases are a match to TRBD2. Germline V lookup: CDR1 SGHTA, CDR2 FQGNSA. This CDR3 has 18 amino acids. Germline trimming cut 1 base from V and 2 bases from J; bases unmatched to any gene: 11. CDR3 sequence (DNA): TGTGCCAGCAGCTTAGGGGCCGGGAGGCCCCACCCCTACAATGAGCAGTTCTTC. Translation gives CASSLGAGRPHPYNEQFF.

The chain uses TRBV19 and TRBJ1-5, with 8 bases matching TRBD1. Per the germline V gene, CDR1 is LNHDA and CDR2 is SQIVND (reference sequence). The CDR3 is 13 amino acids. Unmatched junction bases numbered 5, after V lost 6 bases and J lost 7 bases. The CDR3 reads CASSQGAGQPQHF. The CDR3 DNA follows: TGTGCCAGTAGCCAGGGGGCGGGACAGCCCCAGCATTTT.

The genes are TRBV19 and TRBJ2-1; D unresolved. Germline assignment: CDR1 LNHDA and CDR2 SQIVND (reference sequence). V was shortened by 3 bases and J by 7 bases, with 7 bases between the two germline ends. The CDR3 runs 12 residues. The CDR3 DNA sequence: TGTGCCAGTAGTATTTCCCAGAATGAGCAGTTCTTC. It encodes CASSISQNEQFF.

The genes are TRBV28 and TRBJ2-7, with 9 nucleotides matching TRBD2. The CDR3 has 14 residues. The germline CDR1 and CDR2 sequences are MDHEN and SYDVKM. V trimming: 2 bases; J trimming: 6 bases; junction bases outside the gene matches: 5. CDR3 in DNA: TGTGCCAGCAGTTTAACTAGCGGGCCCTTCGAGCAGTACTTC. This encodes CASSLTSGPFEQYF. Together with reference TRBV28 and TRBJ2-7, the CDR3 gives the full variable domain: DVKVTQSSRYLVKRTGEKVFLECVQDMDHENMFWYRQDPGLGLRLIYFSYDVKMKEKGDIPEGYSVSREKKERFSLILESASTNQTSMYLCASSLTSGPFEQYFGPGTRLTVT.

This chain joins TRBV19 and TRBJ2-1; D might be TRBD2 (6 bases). CDR1 is LNHDA and CDR2 is SQIVND in the germline V gene (reference sequence). V dropped 2 bases and J dropped 5 bases, with 13 bases sitting between them. The CDR3 is made up of 15 amino acids. In DNA, the CDR3 is TGTGCCAGTAGTATAATGGCGGGACGTAACAATGAGCAGTTCTTC. This sequence encodes CASSIMAGRNNEQFF.

J is TRBJ2-3 and V is TRBV6-1; 11 bases align to TRBD1. V lost 4 bases and J lost 5; bases outside the gene matches: 8. Germline CDR1 reads MNHNS; CDR2 reads SASEGT. The CDR3 is made up of 16 amino acids. CDR3 sequence: CASSGLGQGALDTQYF. CDR3 DNA sequence: TGTGCCAGCAGTGGATTAGGACAGGGGGCGTTAGATACGCAGTATTTT.

The rearrangement links TRBV18 to TRBJ1-1; no firm D call. From germline, CDR1 is KGHSH and CDR2 LQKENI. V lost 2 bases, J lost 1 base, and 8 bases lay in between. The CDR3 sequence is 14 residues long. In DNA form, the CDR3 reads TGTGCCAGCTCACCAGTTGGCGGGAACACTGAAGCTTTCTTT. It encodes CASSPVGGNTEAFF.

This clone turned up a few times. The V and J genes are TRBV7-2 and TRBJ2-1, with D tentatively TRBD1 (5 bases). The V and J ends lost 3 bases and 10 bases respectively, with 10 bases between them. Per the germline V gene, CDR1 is SGHTA and CDR2 is FQGNSA. CDR3 length: 12 residues. CDR3 amino acids: CASSFWGQEQFF. The DNA of the CDR3 is TGTGCCAGCAGCTTCTGGGGCCAAGAGCAGTTCTTC.

CDR3 protein: CAWDPLSGSGYTF. The DNA for the CDR3 is TGTGCCTGGGACCCCCTGTCAGGGTCTGGCTACACCTTC. The V gene is TRBV30, the J gene TRBJ1-2; maybe TRBD1 (5 bases). The CDR3 is 13 residues long. The V gene lost 5 bases and the J gene lost 7 bases, with 17 bases spanning the gap. Germline V lookup: CDR1 GTSNPN, CDR2 SVGIG (reference sequence).

The chain carries TRBV15 and TRBJ2-7; the match to TRBD2 covers 8 bases. Germline V CDR1 and CDR2: LNHNV, YYDKDF (reference sequence). Germline trimming cut 0 bases from V and 8 bases from J; bases unmatched to any gene: 18. The CDR3 spans 18 residues. The CDR3 protein is CATSRDRSGGPSDFQQYF. CDR3 nucleotides: TGTGCCACCAGCAGAGATAGGAGCGGGGGCCCGTCTGATTTCCAGCAGTACTTC.

This clone is a singleton in its sample. The junction shows a germline mismatch at one end, possibly a read error. The CDR3 spells CASSYPGQGGANF. DNA for the CDR3: TGTGCCAGCAGCTATCCGGGACAGGGAGGGGCGAACTTC. The chain has TRBV5-4 and TRBJ2-5, with 9 bases that match TRBD1. The CDR3 totals 13 residues. Germline V gives CDR1 SGHNT, CDR2 YYREEE (reference sequence).

The chain recombines TRBV6-1 with TRBJ2-7; tentative D call: TRBD1 (5 bases). V was pared by 2 bases and J by 0 bases, with 8 bases between. The CDR3 spans 14 residues. Per germline, CDR1 MNHNS and CDR2 SASEGT. CDR3 DNA: TGTGCCAGCAGTGAACAGGACAACTCCTACGAGCAGTACTTC. Its protein product is CASSEQDNSYEQYF.

The gene calls are TRBV5-6 and TRBJ2-3; TRBD2 agrees at 11 bases. J gave up 5 bases and V 0 bases, and 2 bases lay outside the gene matches. The CDR3 extends over 15 amino acids. Per the germline V gene, CDR1 is SGHDT and CDR2 is YYEEEE. The CDR3 bases are TGTGCCAGCAGCTTGGTAGGACTAGCGGGAGATACGCAGTATTTT. This codes for CASSLVGLAGDTQYF.

The chain recombines TRBV6-1 with TRBJ1-5; D unresolved. The V gene lost 3 bases and the J gene lost 7 bases, with 19 bases spanning the gap. The CDR3 contains 16 residues. Germline CDR1 reads MNHNS; CDR2 reads SASEGT. CDR3 in amino acids: CASSDSRVWAQQPQHF. The CDR3, as DNA: TGTGCCAGCAGTGATTCGAGAGTTTGGGCACAGCAGCCCCAGCATTTT.

The chain recombines TRBV11-3 with TRBJ1-1; TRBD1 agrees at 7 bases. After removal of 5 bases from V and 5 bases from J, the junction contained 2 bases not matched to a gene. Germline V CDR1 and CDR2: SGHNT, YENEEA. The CDR3 has 12 amino acids. The CDR3 sequence is CASSRGQTEAFF. Here the CDR3 DNA reads TGTGCCAGCAGCCGGGGACAGACTGAAGCTTTCTTT.

The table lists this clone with a few counts. The chain is built from TRBV11-3 and TRBJ2-3; maybe TRBD2 (6 bases). The germline gives CDR1 SGHNT, CDR2 YENEEA. Trimming shortened V by 2 bases and J by 2 bases, and 8 bases separated the two germline ends. The CDR3 has 14 amino acids. The CDR3 here is CASSLRETTDTQYF. As DNA, the CDR3 is TGTGCCAGCAGCTTACGGGAGACCACAGATACGCAGTATTTT.

The chain joins TRBV29-1 to TRBJ2-1; D possibly corresponds to TRBD1 (5 bases). V was trimmed by 7 bases and J by 15 bases, leaving 16 bases between them. This CDR3 is 10 amino acids long. Per the germline V gene, CDR1 is SQVTM and CDR2 is ANQGSEA. CDR3: CSALGQGTFF. As DNA, the CDR3 is TGCAGCGCCCTGGGGCAGGGTACGTTCTTC.